What follows are 19 T cell receptor beta chains derived from one specimen sequenced in a study of T cells in Graves' hyperthyroidism and ophthalmopathy (dated by TCRdb to the late 2010s). The receptor library was made with multiplex PCR. Sequencing took place on an Illumina HiSeq 2000. The TCR beta CDR3 regions were amplified from the RNA transcripts. For the first round of RT-PCR on the TCR CDR3, the HTBI primer set was used together with the Qiagen OneStep RT-PCR kit. TCRdb reanalyzed the raw reads on its own, using fastp at Q25 for trimming and MiXCR for clone calling, and kept in-frame beta chains. Each CDR3 protein gets just one entry, which takes the most common genes and DNA from the rows behind it. The sample records hundreds of thousands of distinct CDR3 sequences, 45% of which are singletons. The leading ten clones occupy less than 9% of the sample. The source material was peripheral blood or thyroid tissue (not recorded which). All receptors derive from an adult man with Graves' disease, either hyperthyroidism or ophthalmopathy (not recorded which).

The sample holds a few counts of this clonotype. This sequence joins TRBV20-1 and TRBJ2-7; weak D call: TRBD2 (7 bases). The CDR3 extends over 12 amino acids. V gave up 5 bases and J gave up 3 bases, with 11 bases separating them. The germline V gene has CDR1 DFQATT and CDR2 SNEGSKA (reference sequence). The CDR3 here is CSAGEGGYEQYF. The CDR3 coding sequence is TGCAGTGCTGGGGAGGGGGGCTACGAGCAGTACTTC.

This clonotype has a count of ten or more. The chain has TRBV25-1 and TRBJ1-6, with a tentative D call TRBD1 (5 bases). Germline V gene data show CDR1 as MGHDK and CDR2 as SYGVNS. V dropped 8 bases and J dropped 10 bases, with 21 bases sitting between them. The CDR3 consists of 15 residues. The CDR3 DNA follows: TGTGCCAGCGGAAACCTATTAGGGGCGGGGTCACCCCTCCACTTT. Translation gives CASGNLLGAGSPLHF.

CDR3 DNA sequence: TGTGCCAGTAGTATAGTCGGCAGGGCTAATCAGCCCCAGCATTTT. The encoded protein is CASSIVGRANQPQHF. V usage is TRBV19 and J usage is TRBJ1-5, with D maybe TRBD1 (5 bases). Germline lookup yields CDR1 LNHDA and CDR2 SQIVND (reference sequence). V was shortened by 1 base and J by 4 bases, with 11 bases between the two germline ends. The CDR3 is 15 amino acids. The full variable domain, with the rest looked up from reference TRBV19 and TRBJ1-5, is DGGITQSPKYLFRKEGQNVTLSCEQNLNHDAMYWYRQDPGQGLRLIYYSQIVNDFQKGDIAEGYSVSREKKESFPLTVTSAQKNPTAFYLCASSIVGRANQPQHFGDGTRLSIL.

Remarks on this clonotype: A much larger clonotype is one base distant, so this may be a read error. This sequence joins TRBV2 and TRBJ2-7, with TRBD1 as a possible D gene (6 bases). Germline lookup yields CDR1 SNHLY and CDR2 FYNNEI. Trimming stripped 8 bases from V and 10 bases from J, with 15 bases between. The CDR3 totals 11 residues. The CDR3 coding sequence is TGTGCCAGCGGGGAAACAGGGATACAGTACTTC. Residues: CASGETGIQYF.

The chain's CDR3 is CSVTGADSPLHF. The CDR3 nucleotides are TGCAGCGTTACTGGGGCGGATTCACCCCTCCACTTT. The chain is built from TRBV29-1 and TRBJ1-6; the D gene is possibly TRBD1 (5 bases). Germline V gives CDR1 SQVTM, CDR2 ANQGSEA. Trimming cost V 5 bases and J 8 bases, with 10 bases left between them. This CDR3 is 12 amino acids long.

The gene calls are TRBV9 and TRBJ1-2, with TRBD1 matching 8 bases. The germline gives CDR1 SGDLS, CDR2 YYNGEE. This CDR3 region has 17 residues. J was trimmed by 3 bases and V by 3 bases; bases with no gene match: 13. CDR3 amino acids: CASSANPGQGIDYGYTF. The CDR3 DNA is TGTGCCAGCAGCGCTAACCCTGGACAGGGTATTGACTATGGCTACACCTTC.

The rearrangement uses TRBV19 and TRBJ1-4; the D gene is possibly TRBD1 (6 bases). Trimming removed 5 bases from V and 4 bases from J, with 14 bases in between. Germline V gives CDR1 LNHDA, CDR2 SQIVND (reference sequence). This CDR3 comprises 15 residues. The CDR3 bases are TGTGCCAGTAGTGCCGGGACACCACGTAATGAAAAACTGTTTTTT. Its translation: CASSAGTPRNEKLFF. The full variable domain, in which reference TRBV19 and TRBJ1-4 provide the parts outside the CDR3, is DGGITQSPKYLFRKEGQNVTLSCEQNLNHDAMYWYRQDPGQGLRLIYYSQIVNDFQKGDIAEGYSVSREKKESFPLTVTSAQKNPTAFYLCASSAGTPRNEKLFFGSGTQLSVL.

This clonotype has more than one count but fewer than ten. V gene TRBV5-1 combines with J gene TRBJ1-1, with 7 bases identical to TRBD1. Germline trimming cut 4 bases from V and 6 bases from J; bases unmatched to any gene: 12. CDR3 length: 15 amino acids. From germline, CDR1 is SGHRS and CDR2 YFSETQ. The CDR3: CASSPTPGQLAEAFF. CDR3 DNA: TGCGCCAGCAGCCCAACTCCGGGACAGTTAGCTGAAGCTTTCTTT.

Here the CDR3 DNA reads TGTGCCAGCAGCTCCACAGGGGAGGATACTGAAGCTTTCTTT. This translates into CASSSTGEDTEAFF. The J gene is TRBJ1-1, the V gene TRBV7-9; TRBD1 agrees at 7 bases. V lost 4 bases and J lost 5; bases outside the gene matches: 7. Germline CDR1 and CDR2: SEHNR and FQNEAQ (reference sequence). The CDR3 has 14 amino acids. Based on the CDR3 plus reference TRBV7-9 and TRBJ1-1, the full variable domain is DTGVSQNPRHKITKRGQNVTFRCDPISEHNRLYWYRQTLGQGPEFLTYFQNEAQLEKSRLLSDRFSAERPKGSFSTLEIQRTEQGDSAMYLCASSSTGEDTEAFFGQGTRLTVV.

The rearrangement joins TRBV20-1 to TRBJ1-6; D is possibly TRBD1 (5 bases). The CDR3 is 17 residues long. Germline CDR1 is DFQATT and CDR2 is SNEGSKA (reference sequence). V shed 6 bases and J shed 0 bases, with 18 bases lying between them. The CDR3 nucleotides are TGCAGTGCCGTTGGGTTTGGGGGGAGCTCCTATAATTCACCCCTCCACTTT. The encoded protein is CSAVGFGGSSYNSPLHF.

CDR3 nucleotide sequence: TGTACCCCACCTGGACAGGGGACCAATCAGCCCCAGCATTTT. Residues: CTPPGQGTNQPQHF. This chain joins TRBV24-1 and TRBJ1-5, with 9 nucleotides matching TRBD1. Looked up from germline, CDR1 is KGHDR and CDR2 is SFDVKD. This CDR3 is built from 14 residues.

As to this clonotype: A much larger clonotype is one base distant, so this may be a read error. The genes are TRBV29-1 and TRBJ2-7; TRBD2 aligns across 11 bases. In germline, CDR1 is SQVTM, CDR2 ANQGSEA. The CDR3 spans 13 residues. CDR3 in DNA: TGCAGCGTTGTCACTAGCGGGAGTTACGAGCAGTGCTTC. As protein: CSVVTSGSYEQCF.

For this clonotype: One base away lies a much larger clone, so this may be a sequencing read error. This rearrangement joins TRBV7-6 to TRBJ2-7; D is perhaps TRBD1 or TRBD2 (5 bases each). Germline V gene sequence: CDR1 SGHVS, CDR2 FNYEAQ. V gave up 0 bases and J gave up 5 bases, with 8 bases separating them. The CDR3 has 13 residues. In DNA, the CDR3 is TGTGCCAGCAGCTTAGCCGGGACCCACGAGCAGTACTTC. Translation: CASSLAGTHEQYF.

Only a few counts were recorded for this clonotype. V gene TRBV7-9 combines with J gene TRBJ2-7; a weak D match, TRBD1 (6 bases). V was shortened by 0 bases and J by 2 bases, with 11 bases between the two germline ends. The CDR3 covers 15 residues. Germline CDR1 reads SEHNR; CDR2 reads FQNEAQ (reference sequence). Here the CDR3 reads CASSLAGGATYEQYF. CDR3 DNA sequence: TGTGCCAGCAGCTTAGCTGGGGGCGCGACCTACGAGCAGTACTTC.

Details on this clonotype: A much larger clone lies one base from this, so it may be a read error. This sequence joins TRBV5-1 and TRBJ1-6; 11 positions match TRBD1. This CDR3 region has 15 residues. The germline V gene has CDR1 SGHRS and CDR2 YFSETQ. With 4 bases clipped from V and 9 bases from J, the junction kept 6 bases outside the gene matches. CDR3 in DNA: TGCGCCAGCAGCGAAGAAGGGACAGGGGGTTCACCCCTCCACTTT. Its translation: CASSEEGTGGSPLHF.

About this clonotype: The CDR3 end shows no conserved phenylalanine or tryptophan, and so a read error is likely. J is TRBJ2-7 and V is TRBV7-2, with TRBD1 identical over 9 bases. The trim removed 3 bases at V and 6 bases at J, leaving 6 bases unmatched. The CDR3 extends over 14 amino acids. CDR1 is SGHTA and CDR2 is FQGNSA in the germline V gene. CDR3 region: CASSFTGTGTEQYL. DNA for the CDR3: TGTGCCAGCAGCTTTACCGGGACAGGGACCGAGCAGTACCTC.

The chain joins TRBV7-9 to TRBJ1-1; D is perhaps TRBD1 (5 bases). Germline lookup yields CDR1 SEHNR and CDR2 FQNEAQ (reference sequence). CDR3 length equals 15 residues. V lost 1 base, J lost 0 bases, and 9 bases lay in between. The CDR3 region has the DNA TGTGCCAGCAGCTTAGGGACACCGATGAACACTGAAGCTTTCTTT. Its translation: CASSLGTPMNTEAFF.

This clonotype was picked up one time. The J gene is TRBJ1-1, the V gene TRBV10-3; perhaps TRBD1 as D (6 bases). The germline V gene has CDR1 ENHRY and CDR2 SYGVKD. The CDR3 loop spans 13 amino acids. V gave up 3 bases and J gave up 5 bases, with 10 bases separating them. The CDR3 loop reads CAISELGGTEAFF. The CDR3 region has the DNA TGTGCCATCAGTGAACTAGGGGGTACTGAAGCTTTCTTT.

This sequence joins TRBV19 and TRBJ2-5; TRBD1 is a possible D gene (5 bases). The DNA matches TRBJ2-7 better at its end, which makes the J call doubtful. The CDR3 sequence is 14 residues long. Germline-derived CDR1 and CDR2 are LNHDA and SQIVND (reference sequence). CDR3 coding DNA: TGTGCCAGTAGTATAAAGGACATGGACTACGAGCAGTACTTC. Translated: CASSIKDMDYEQYF.